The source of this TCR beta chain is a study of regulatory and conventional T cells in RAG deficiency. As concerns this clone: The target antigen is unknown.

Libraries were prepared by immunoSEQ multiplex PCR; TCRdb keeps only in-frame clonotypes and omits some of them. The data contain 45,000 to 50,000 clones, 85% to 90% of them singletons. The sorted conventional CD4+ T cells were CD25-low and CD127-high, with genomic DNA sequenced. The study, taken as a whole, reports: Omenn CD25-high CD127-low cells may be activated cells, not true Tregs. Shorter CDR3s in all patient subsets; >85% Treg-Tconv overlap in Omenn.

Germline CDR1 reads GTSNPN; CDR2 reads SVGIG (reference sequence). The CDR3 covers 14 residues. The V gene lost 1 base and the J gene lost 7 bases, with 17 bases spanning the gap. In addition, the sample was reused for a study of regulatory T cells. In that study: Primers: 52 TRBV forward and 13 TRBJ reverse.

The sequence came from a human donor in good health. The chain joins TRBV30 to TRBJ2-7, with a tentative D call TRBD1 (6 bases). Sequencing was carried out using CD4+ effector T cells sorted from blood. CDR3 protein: CAWSEGHLRGEQYF. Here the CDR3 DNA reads TGTGCCTGGAGTGAAGGTCATCTAAGGGGGGAGCAGTACTTC.